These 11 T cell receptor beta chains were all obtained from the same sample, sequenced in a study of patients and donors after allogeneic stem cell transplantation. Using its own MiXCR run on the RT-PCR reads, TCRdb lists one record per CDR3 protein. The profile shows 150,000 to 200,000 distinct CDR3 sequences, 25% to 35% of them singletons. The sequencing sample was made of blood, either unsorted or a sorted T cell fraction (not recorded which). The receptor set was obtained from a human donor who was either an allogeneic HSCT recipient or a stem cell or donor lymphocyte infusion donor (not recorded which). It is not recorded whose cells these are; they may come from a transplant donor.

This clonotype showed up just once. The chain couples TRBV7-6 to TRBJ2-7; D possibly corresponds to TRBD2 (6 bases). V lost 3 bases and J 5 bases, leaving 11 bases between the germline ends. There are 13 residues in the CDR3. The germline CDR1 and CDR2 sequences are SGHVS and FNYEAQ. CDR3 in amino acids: CASSFGGIDEQYF. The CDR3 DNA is TGTGCCAGCAGCTTCGGCGGGATCGACGAGCAGTACTTC.

This CDR3 reads CASSYDYLGDPQETQYF. CDR3 coding DNA: TGTGCCAGCAGTTACGACTACCTAGGGGATCCCCAAGAGACCCAGTACTTC. The rearrangement uses TRBV6-5 and TRBJ2-5; D may be TRBD1 or TRBD2 (5 bases each). Trimming removed 2 bases from V and 1 base from J, with 17 bases in between. This CDR3 has 17 residues. Germline V CDR1 and CDR2: MNHEY, SVGAGI.

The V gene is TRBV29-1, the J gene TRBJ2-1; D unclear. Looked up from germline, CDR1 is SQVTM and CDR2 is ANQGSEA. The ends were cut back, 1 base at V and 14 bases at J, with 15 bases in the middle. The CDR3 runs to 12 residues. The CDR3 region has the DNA TGCAGCGTTGAAGCGCGGTCAATGACGGAGTTCTTC. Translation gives CSVEARSMTEFF.

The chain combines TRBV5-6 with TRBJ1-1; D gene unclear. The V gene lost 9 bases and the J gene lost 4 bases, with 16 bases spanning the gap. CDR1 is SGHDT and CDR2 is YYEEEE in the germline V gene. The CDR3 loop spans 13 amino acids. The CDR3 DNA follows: TGTGCCACCGGTCGAGTGTGCAGCACTGAAGCTTTCTTT. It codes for CATGRVCSTEAFF.

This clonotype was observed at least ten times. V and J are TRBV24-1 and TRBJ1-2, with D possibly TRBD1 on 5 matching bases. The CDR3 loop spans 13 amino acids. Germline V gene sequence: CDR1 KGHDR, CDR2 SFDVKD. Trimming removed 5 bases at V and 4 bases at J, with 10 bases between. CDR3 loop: CATSVSGTYGYTF. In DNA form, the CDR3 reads TGTGCCACCAGTGTTTCCGGGACCTATGGCTACACCTTC.

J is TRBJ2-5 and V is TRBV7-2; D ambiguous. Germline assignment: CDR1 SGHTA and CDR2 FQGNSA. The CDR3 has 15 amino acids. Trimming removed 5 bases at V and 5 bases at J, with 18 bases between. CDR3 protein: CASSRNAMSLETQYF. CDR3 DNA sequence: TGTGCCAGCAGCCGTAACGCCATGAGCCTGGAGACCCAGTACTTC.

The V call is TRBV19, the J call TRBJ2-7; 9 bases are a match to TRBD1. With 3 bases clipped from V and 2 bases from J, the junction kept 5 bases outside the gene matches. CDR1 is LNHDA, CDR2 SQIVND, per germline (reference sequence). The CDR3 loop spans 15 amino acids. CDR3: CASSISDRGAYEQYF. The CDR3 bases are TGTGCCAGTAGTATTTCGGACAGGGGTGCCTACGAGCAGTACTTC.

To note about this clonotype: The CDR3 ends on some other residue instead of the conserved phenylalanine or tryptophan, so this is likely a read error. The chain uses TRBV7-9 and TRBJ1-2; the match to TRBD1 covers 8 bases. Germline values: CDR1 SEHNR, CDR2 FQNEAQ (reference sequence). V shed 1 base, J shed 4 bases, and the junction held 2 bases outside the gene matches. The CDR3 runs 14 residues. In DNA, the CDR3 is TGTGCCAGCAGCTTAGACCAGGGGGCCTATGGCTACACCCTC. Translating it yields CASSLDQGAYGYTL.

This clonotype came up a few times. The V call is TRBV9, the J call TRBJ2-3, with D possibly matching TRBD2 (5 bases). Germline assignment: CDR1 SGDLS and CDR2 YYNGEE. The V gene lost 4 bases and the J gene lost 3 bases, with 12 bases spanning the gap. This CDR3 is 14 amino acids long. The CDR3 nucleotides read TGTGCCAGCAGCCCGGACTTATGGACAGATACGCAGTATTTT. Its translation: CASSPDLWTDTQYF. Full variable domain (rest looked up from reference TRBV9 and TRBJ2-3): DSGVTQTPKHLITATGQRVTLRCSPRSGDLSVYWYQQSLDQGLQFLIQYYNGEERAKGNILERFSAQQFPDLHSELNLSSLELGDSALYFCASSPDLWTDTQYFGPGTRLTVL.

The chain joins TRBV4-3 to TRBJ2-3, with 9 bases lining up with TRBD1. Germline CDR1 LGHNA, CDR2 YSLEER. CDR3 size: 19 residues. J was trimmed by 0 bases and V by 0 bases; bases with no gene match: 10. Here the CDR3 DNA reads TGCGCCAGCAGCCAAGATACTTCGCACAGGGGGCGTAGCACAGATACGCAGTATTTT. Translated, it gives CASSQDTSHRGRSTDTQYF.

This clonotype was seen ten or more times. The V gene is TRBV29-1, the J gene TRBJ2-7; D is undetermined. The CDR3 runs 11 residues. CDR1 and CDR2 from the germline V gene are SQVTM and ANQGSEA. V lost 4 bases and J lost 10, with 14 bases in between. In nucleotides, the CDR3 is TGCAGCGTTGGTCAATCGAGGTTACAGTACTTC. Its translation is CSVGQSRLQYF.